The following is a T cell receptor (beta chain) sequence with its context. These data originate in a study of blood T cell repertoires in COVID-19. Study summary: COVID-19 samples collected from the United States, Italy and Spain covered acute and convalescent phases.

Authors' methods: How many nucleated cells were present was estimated from reference gene primer amplification. Profiled with immunoSEQ multiplex PCR; TCRdb holds only in-frame clones, not every one. V, J and clone size are those of that table, while D and trimming were read from the DNA. The repertoire consists of more than 200,000 clones, with less than 90% occurring once and the leading ten covering under 5%. The receptor was derived from a man in his 60s with acute or convalescent COVID-19. Sequences were obtained from peripheral blood.

CDR3 protein: CASSGRQALNTGELFF. CDR3 sequence (DNA): TGTGCCAGCAGCGGAAGACAAGCCCTAAACACCGGGGAGCTGTTTTTT. The V and J genes are TRBV9 and TRBJ2-2; D not resolved. Looked up from germline, CDR1 is SGDLS and CDR2 is YYNGEE. V was shortened by 3 bases and J by 2 bases, with 14 bases between the two germline ends. This CDR3 is 16 amino acids long.